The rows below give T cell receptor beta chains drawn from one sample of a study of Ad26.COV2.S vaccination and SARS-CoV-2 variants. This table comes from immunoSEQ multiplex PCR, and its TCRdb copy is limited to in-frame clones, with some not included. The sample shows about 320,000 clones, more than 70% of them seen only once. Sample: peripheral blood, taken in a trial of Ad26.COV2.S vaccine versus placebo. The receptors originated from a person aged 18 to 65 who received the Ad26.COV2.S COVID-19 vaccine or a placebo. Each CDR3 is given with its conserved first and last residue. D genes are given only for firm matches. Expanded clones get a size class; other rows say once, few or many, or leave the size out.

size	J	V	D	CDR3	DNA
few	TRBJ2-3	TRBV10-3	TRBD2	CAIRGTSVPSTDTQYF	TGTGCCATCAGGGGAACTAGCGTTCCTAGCACAGATACGCAGTATTTT
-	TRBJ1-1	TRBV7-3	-	CASSEQGTNTEAFF	TGTGCCAGCAGTGAACAGGGCACGAACACTGAAGCTTTCTTT
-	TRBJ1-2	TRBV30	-	CAWSARGGYGYGYTF	TGTGCCTGGAGTGCTCGGGGGGGGTACGGCTATGGCTACACCTTC
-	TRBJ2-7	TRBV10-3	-	CATGTGTYEQYF	TGTGCCACCGGGACGGGAACATACGAGCAGTACTTC
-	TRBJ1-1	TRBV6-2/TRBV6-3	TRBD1	CASSYRGRVNTEAFF	TGTGCCAGCAGTTACAGGGGGCGCGTGAACACTGAAGCTTTCTTT
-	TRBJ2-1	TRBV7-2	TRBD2	CASSAWTSGFSYNEQFF	TGTGCCAGCAGCGCCTGGACTAGCGGTTTCTCCTACAATGAGCAGTTCTTC
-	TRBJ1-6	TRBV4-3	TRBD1	CASSQGTGNNSPLHF	TGCGCCAGCAGCCAAGGGACAGGGAATAATTCACCCCTCCACTTT
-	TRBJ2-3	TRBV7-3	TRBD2	CASSPAGGDTDTQYF	TGTGCCAGCAGCCCCGCGGGGGGTGACACAGATACGCAGTATTTT
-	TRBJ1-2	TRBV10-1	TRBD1	CATGQGSYGYTF	TGCGCCACCGGACAGGGTTCCTATGGCTACACCTTC
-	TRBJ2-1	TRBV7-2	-	CASSSGLLLGNEQFF	TGTGCCAGCAGCTCAGGGCTCCTACTGGGGAATGAGCAGTTCTTC
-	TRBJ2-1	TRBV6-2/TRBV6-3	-	CASSHTGLYNEQFF	TGTGCCAGCAGCCATACAGGGCTATACAATGAGCAGTTCTTC
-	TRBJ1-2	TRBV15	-	CATSRGVGTYGYTF	TGTGCCACCAGCAGAGGCGTGGGTACCTATGGCTACACCTTC
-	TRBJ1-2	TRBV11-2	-	CASSRGYGYTF	TGTGCCAGCAGCCGCGGCTATGGCTACACCTTC
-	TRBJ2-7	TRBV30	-	CAWSRPPLYEQYF	TGTGCCTGGAGTCGTCCCCCACTCTACGAGCAGTACTTC
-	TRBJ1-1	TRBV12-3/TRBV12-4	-	CASSSQGSTEAFF	TGTGCCAGCAGTTCTCAGGGGTCCACTGAAGCTTTCTTT
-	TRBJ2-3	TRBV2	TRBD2	CASRLAGGQTDTQYF	TGTGCCAGCCGACTAGCGGGGGGGCAAACAGATACGCAGTATTTT
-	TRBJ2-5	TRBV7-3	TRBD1	CASSPGTGETQYF	TGTGCCAGCAGCCCCGGGACAGGGGAAACCCAGTACTTC
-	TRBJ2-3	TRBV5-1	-	CASSTGTTARTDTQYF	TGCGCCAGCAGCACCGGGACAACCGCCCGCACAGATACGCAGTATTTT
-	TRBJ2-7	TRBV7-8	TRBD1	CASSHQTGGGPYEQYF	TGTGCCAGCAGCCATCAGACAGGGGGCGGACCTTACGAGCAGTACTTC
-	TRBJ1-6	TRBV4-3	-	CASSQEAEGNSPLHF	TGCGCCAGCAGCCAAGAAGCCGAGGGTAATTCACCCCTCCACTTT
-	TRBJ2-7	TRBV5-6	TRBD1	CASSSLRTGRTYEQYF	TGTGCCAGCAGCTCGCTCCGGACAGGGCGGACCTACGAGCAGTACTTC
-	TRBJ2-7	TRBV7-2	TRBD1	CASSFGQGISYEQYF	TGTGCCAGCAGCTTCGGACAGGGGATAAGCTACGAGCAGTACTTC
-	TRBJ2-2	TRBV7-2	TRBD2	CASSLARTGGTSPTGELFF	TGTGCCAGCAGCTTAGCGCGAACCGGGGGGACTTCTCCTACCGGGGAGCTGTTTTTT
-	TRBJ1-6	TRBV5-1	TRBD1	CASSLETGANSPLHF	TGCGCCAGCAGCTTGGAGACAGGGGCTAATTCACCCCTCCACTTT
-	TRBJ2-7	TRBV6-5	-	CASSQNQDEQYF	TGTGCCAGCAGTCAGAATCAAGACGAGCAGTACTTC
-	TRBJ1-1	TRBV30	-	CAWIKIGGGVNTEAFF	TGTGCCTGGATAAAAATTGGGGGAGGGGTCAACACTGAAGCTTTCTTT
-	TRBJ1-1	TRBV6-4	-	CASSVPGPSEAFF	TGTGCCAGCAGTGTTCCGGGACCTTCTGAAGCTTTCTTT
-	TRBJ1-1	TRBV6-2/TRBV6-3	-	CASSYMNTEAFF	TGTGCCAGCAGTTACATGAACACTGAAGCTTTCTTT
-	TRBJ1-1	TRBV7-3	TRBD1	CASSLNVQGASPAFF	TGTGCCAGCAGCTTAAACGTGCAGGGGGCATCACCAGCTTTCTTT
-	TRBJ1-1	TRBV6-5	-	CASSFPTGGGIVEAFF	TGTGCCAGCAGTTTCCCGACAGGCGGGGGAATTGTTGAAGCTTTCTTT
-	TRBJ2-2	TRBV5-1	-	CASSLDPGTGELFF	TGCGCCAGCAGCTTGGACCCGGGCACCGGGGAGCTGTTTTTT
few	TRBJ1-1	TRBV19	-	CASSPTEGVNTEAFF	TGTGCCAGTAGTCCCACCGAGGGCGTGAACACTGAAGCTTTCTTT
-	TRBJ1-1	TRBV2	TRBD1	CASSVRTGGGGEAFF	TGTGCCAGCAGTGTGAGGACAGGAGGGGGGGGTGAAGCTTTCTTT
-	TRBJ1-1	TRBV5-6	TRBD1	CASRLGQGTSAFF	TGTGCCAGCAGACTAGGACAGGGGACATCAGCTTTCTTT
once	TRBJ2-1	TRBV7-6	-	CASSLRGGHLNEQFF	TGTGCCAGCAGCTTACGCGGGGGCCACCTCAATGAGCAGTTCTTC
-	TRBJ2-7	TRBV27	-	CASRTSGPYEQYF	TGTGCCAGCAGGACCTCGGGGCCCTACGAGCAGTACTTC
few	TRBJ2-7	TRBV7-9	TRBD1	CASSLGQGGHEQYF	TGTGCCAGCAGCTTGGGACAGGGTGGGCACGAGCAGTACTTC
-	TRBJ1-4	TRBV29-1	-	CSVRKGQTNEKLFF	TGCAGCGTCCGCAAGGGTCAAACTAATGAAAAACTGTTTTTT
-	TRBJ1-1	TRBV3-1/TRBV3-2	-	CASSQAQGVEAFF	TGTGCCAGCAGCCAAGCCCAGGGAGTTGAAGCTTTCTTT
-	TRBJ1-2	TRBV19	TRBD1	CASSPLDRGYGYTF	TGTGCCAGTAGTCCCCTGGACAGGGGGTATGGCTACACCTTC
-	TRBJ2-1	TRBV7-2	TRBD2	CASSFRARRGGAYEQFF	TGTGCCAGCAGCTTTAGGGCCAGGCGGGGGGGCGCTTATGAGCAGTTCTTC
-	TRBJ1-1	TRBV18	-	CASSQTGNTEAFF	TGTGCCAGCTCTCAGACTGGGAACACTGAAGCTTTCTTT
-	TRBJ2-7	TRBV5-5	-	CASSSSWYEQYF	TGTGCCAGCAGCAGCTCTTGGTACGAGCAGTACTTC
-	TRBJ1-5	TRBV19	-	CASSMRINQPQHF	TGTGCCAGTAGTATGCGAATAAATCAGCCCCAGCATTTT
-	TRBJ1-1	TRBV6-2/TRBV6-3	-	CASSYSGRAVTEAFF	TGTGCCAGCAGTTACTCGGGCAGGGCGGTCACTGAAGCTTTCTTT
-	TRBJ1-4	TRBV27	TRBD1	CASSSTGVGEKLFF	TGTGCCAGCAGTTCGACAGGGGTTGGTGAAAAACTGTTTTTT
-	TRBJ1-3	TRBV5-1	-	CASSLMPGTSGNTIYF	TGCGCCAGCAGCTTAATGCCGGGCACCTCTGGAAACACCATATATTTT
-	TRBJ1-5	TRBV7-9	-	CASSLQDSNQPQHF	TGTGCCAGCAGCTTACAGGACTCCAATCAGCCCCAGCATTTT
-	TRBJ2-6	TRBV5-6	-	CASSIGARATGANVLTF	TGTGCCAGCAGCATCGGAGCCAGGGCCACTGGGGCCAACGTCCTGACTTTC
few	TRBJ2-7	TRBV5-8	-	CASSLSGGYEQYF	TGTGCCAGCAGCTTGAGCGGAGGGTACGAGCAGTACTTC
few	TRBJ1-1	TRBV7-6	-	CASSLASPNTEAFF	TGTGCCAGCAGCTTAGCGTCCCCGAACACTGAAGCTTTCTTT
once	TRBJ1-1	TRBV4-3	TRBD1	CASSHLRDSYMNTEAFF	TGCGCCAGCAGCCACCTCCGGGACAGCTACATGAACACTGAAGCTTTCTTT
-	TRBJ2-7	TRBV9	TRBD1	CASSSRTGGSYEQYF	TGTGCCAGCAGCTCACGGACAGGGGGATCCTACGAGCAGTACTTC
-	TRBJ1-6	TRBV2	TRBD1	CASSLGQGGNSPLHF	TGTGCCAGCAGTCTTGGACAGGGGGGTAATTCACCCCTCCACTTT